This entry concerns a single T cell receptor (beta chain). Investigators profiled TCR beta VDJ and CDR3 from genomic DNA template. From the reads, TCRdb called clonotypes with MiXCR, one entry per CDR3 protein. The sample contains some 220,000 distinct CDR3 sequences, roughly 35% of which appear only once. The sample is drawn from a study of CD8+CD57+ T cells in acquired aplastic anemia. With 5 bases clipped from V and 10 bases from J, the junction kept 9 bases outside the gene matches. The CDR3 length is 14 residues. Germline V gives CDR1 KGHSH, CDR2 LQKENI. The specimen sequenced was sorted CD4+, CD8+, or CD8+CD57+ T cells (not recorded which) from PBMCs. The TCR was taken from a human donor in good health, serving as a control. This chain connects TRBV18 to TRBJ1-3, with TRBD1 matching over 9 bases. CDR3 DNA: TGTGCCAGCTCAGAGGGACAGGGCGGACGGACCATATATTTT. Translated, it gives CASSEGQGGRTIYF.